This TCR beta chain originates from a study of blood T cell repertoires in COVID-19. Study overall: Specimens from acute and convalescent COVID-19 originated in the United States, Italy and Spain.

Before being deemed recovered, Cohort 3 donors had two negative PCRs, clearance, or symptom resolution. Generated by immunoSEQ multiplex PCR, the TCRdb table keeps only in-frame clones and is missing some. The sample contains 180,000 or so clones, over 80% of which appear only once. Germline-derived CDR1 and CDR2 are SGHTA and FQGNSA. The CDR3 spans 16 residues. The junction had 3 bases not matched to a gene; V was cut back by 1 base and J by 4 bases. Sequencing input: PBMCs or T cells enriched from blood (not recorded which). The sequence was collected from a woman in her sixties who had recovered from COVID-19. V gene TRBV7-2 combines with J gene TRBJ2-6; 8 nucleotides match TRBD1. CDR3: CASSLGTGRGANVLTF. In DNA, the CDR3 is TGTGCCAGCAGCTTAGGGACAGGGAGAGGGGCCAACGTCCTGACTTTC.